A single sample gave rise to the 14 T cell receptor beta chains below, sequenced in a study of cytomegalovirus exposure and HLA in healthy donors. Vbeta (60) and Jbeta (13) primers were used in the PCR. TCRdb keeps only in-frame clones here, not all; method: immunoSEQ multiplex PCR. The sample includes about 160,000 clones, 82% of them seen just once. The specimen sequenced was PBMCs. The receptors were sampled from a girl aged 10-17 years in good health and CMV-seropositive.

The chain links TRBV27 to TRBJ1-4; 8 positions agree with TRBD1. Trimming removed 6 bases from V and 8 bases from J; junction bases left unmatched: 8. Germline CDR1 is MNHEY and CDR2 is SMNVEV (reference sequence). CDR3 length: 14 amino acids. CDR3 sequence reads: CASRVTGVGEKLFF. The CDR3 DNA follows: TGTGCCAGCAGGGTGACAGGGGTAGGAGAAAAACTGTTTTTT.

This chain links TRBV4-3 with TRBJ2-7; a weak D match, TRBD2 (7 bases). The CDR3 totals 16 residues. Germline assignment: CDR1 LGHNA and CDR2 YSLEER. The germline V and J ends were trimmed by 3 bases and 3 bases, with 18 bases remaining between them. CDR3 sequence reads: CASSQALAGADYEQYF. DNA for the CDR3: TGCGCCAGCAGCCAGGCTCTTGCGGGGGCCGACTACGAGCAGTACTTC.

The V call is TRBV2, the J call TRBJ2-2, with D possibly TRBD2 on 5 matching bases. The germline V gene encodes CDR1 SNHLY and CDR2 FYNNEI. There are 14 residues in the CDR3. V dropped 7 bases and J dropped 4 bases, with 13 bases sitting between them. The CDR3 here is CASIRERITGELFF. CDR3 DNA: TGTGCCAGCATCCGTGAGCGGATCACCGGGGAGCTGTTTTTT.

The chain employs TRBV28 and TRBJ1-1; D may be TRBD1 (5 bases). V was shortened by 9 bases and J by 2 bases, with 10 bases between the two germline ends. Germline V CDR1 and CDR2: MDHEN, SYDVKM. The CDR3 extends over 12 amino acids. The CDR3 nucleotides read TGTGCCAGTATCCAGGGAAACACTGAAGCTTTCTTT. Amino acid sequence: CASIQGNTEAFF. Filled out from reference TRBV28 and TRBJ1-1, the complete variable domain reads DVKVTQSSRYLVKRTGEKVFLECVQDMDHENMFWYRQDPGLGLRLIYFSYDVKMKEKGDIPEGYSVSREKKERFSLILESASTNQTSMYLCASIQGNTEAFFGQGTRLTVV.

The genes are TRBV11-3 and TRBJ2-1; no clear D. Per the germline V gene, CDR1 is SGHNT and CDR2 is YENEEA. The CDR3 contains 14 residues. Trimming removed 1 base from V and 2 bases from J, with 6 bases in between. The CDR3 coding sequence is TGTGCCAGCAGCTTAGGTGGCCCCTACAATGAGCAGTTCTTC. The encoded protein is CASSLGGPYNEQFF.

Here the CDR3 reads CASSLSGGAGTDTQYF. Here the CDR3 DNA reads TGTGCCAGCAGCCTTAGCGGGGGGGCCGGCACAGATACGCAGTATTTT. The chain carries TRBV7-6 and TRBJ2-3; 11 positions agree with TRBD2. Losses at the gene ends were 5 bases for V and 1 base for J; bases not matched to a gene: 5. The CDR3 runs 16 residues. Germline V gives CDR1 SGHVS, CDR2 FNYEAQ. Using reference TRBV7-6 and TRBJ2-3 for the parts outside the CDR3, the full variable domain is GAGVSQSPRYKVTKRGQDVALRCDPISGHVSLYWYRQALGQGPEFLTYFNYEAQQDKSGLPNDRFSAERPEGSISTLTIQRTEQRDSAMYRCASSLSGGAGTDTQYFGPGTRLTVL.

CDR3 region: CASSHTSGGSYNEQFF. The DNA for the CDR3 is TGCGCCAGCAGCCACACTAGCGGGGGTTCCTACAATGAGCAGTTCTTC. The rearrangement links TRBV4-3 to TRBJ2-1; 11 bases map to TRBD2. The V segment lost 3 bases and the J segment 1 base; nucleotides outside the gene matches: 2. The V gene's germline CDR1 is LGHNA and CDR2 YSLEER. This CDR3 has 16 residues.

This clone was observed a single time. V gene TRBV28 combines with J gene TRBJ1-4; D remains unclear. Trimming removed 10 bases at V and 0 bases at J, with 3 bases between. The CDR3 is made up of 11 amino acids. CDR1 MDHEN and CDR2 SYDVKM come from the germline V gene. CDR3 region: CATATNEKLFF. CDR3 coding DNA: TGTGCCACCGCAACTAATGAAAAACTGTTTTTT.

V and J are TRBV14 and TRBJ2-7, with D perhaps TRBD1 (6 bases). Germline loops: CDR1 SGHDN, CDR2 FVKESK. The CDR3 consists of 15 residues. V was trimmed by 4 bases and J by 0 bases, leaving 13 bases between them. As DNA, the CDR3 is TGTGCCAGCAGCCGAATACAGGGCTACTCCTACGAGCAGTACTTC. It specifies CASSRIQGYSYEQYF.

This chain connects TRBV5-1 to TRBJ2-1, with 14 bases identical to TRBD2. With V trimmed by 4 bases and J by 8 bases, 11 bases remained unmatched. The CDR3 runs to 17 residues. Germline V gives CDR1 SGHRS, CDR2 YFSETQ. The CDR3 sequence is CASSQRSGTSGGDEQFF. The CDR3 coding sequence is TGCGCCAGCAGCCAGCGATCCGGGACTAGCGGGGGTGATGAGCAGTTCTTC.

The V gene is TRBV5-1, the J gene TRBJ2-7; maybe TRBD1 (5 bases). The CDR3 covers 13 residues. Germline V gene lookup returns CDR1 SGHRS and CDR2 YFSETQ. Deletions cut 0 bases from V and 7 bases from J, with 11 bases between. The CDR3, as DNA: TGCGCCAGCAGCTTGGCCAGGGCTGGGGAGCAGTACTTC. It translates to CASSLARAGEQYF.

This rearrangement joins TRBV5-1 to TRBJ2-7; 7 bases are shared with TRBD1. There are 16 residues in the CDR3. The junction had 13 bases not matched to a gene; V was cut back by 5 bases and J by 2 bases. Germline CDR1 reads SGHRS; CDR2 reads YFSETQ. The CDR3 reads CASSWLRDSETYEQYF. The CDR3 DNA is TGCGCCAGCAGTTGGCTTCGGGACAGTGAAACCTACGAGCAGTACTTC.

This clone was observed once. The rearrangement uses TRBV7-2 and TRBJ1-1; possible D gene TRBD1, 6 bases. CDR3 length equals 14 residues. V lost 1 base and J 5 bases, leaving 11 bases between the germline ends. Germline V gene lookup returns CDR1 SGHTA and CDR2 FQGNSA. The CDR3, as DNA: TGTGCCAGCAGCTTAGAAGGGGGATGGACTGAAGCTTTCTTT. Translating it yields CASSLEGGWTEAFF.

The chain recombines TRBV28 with TRBJ2-3; 10 nucleotides match TRBD2. Per the germline V gene, CDR1 is MDHEN and CDR2 is SYDVKM. The CDR3 loop spans 17 amino acids. J gave up 4 bases and V 7 bases, and 14 bases lay outside the gene matches. CDR3 loop: CASTPGGLAGESDTQYF. The CDR3 bases are TGTGCCAGCACCCCTGGGGGGCTAGCGGGAGAGTCAGATACGCAGTATTTT.